This T cell receptor beta chain was sequenced during a study of early stage breast cancer tumors. CDR3 length: 15 residues. Germline V CDR1 and CDR2: SNHLY, FYNNEI. Losses at the gene ends were 4 bases for V and 5 bases for J; bases not matched to a gene: 9. This clone turned up a few times. Produced via immunoSEQ multiplex PCR; TCRdb's table is partial and in-frame only. The sample has about 6,500 clones; 50% to 80% are singletons. The chain has TRBV2 and TRBJ1-1; 8 nucleotides align to TRBD1. This clonotype originated in a person aged 45-65 years with breast cancer. Sequenced input: normal breast tissue next to the tumor. The CDR3 nucleotides are TGTGCCAGCAGTGCAGGGGGCGGCCAATTGACTGAAGCTTTCTTT. Translated, it gives CASSAGGGQLTEAFF.